The rows below give T cell receptor beta chains drawn from one sample of a study of CD8 T cells in ankylosing spondylitis. TCRdb itself ran the 5' RACE reads through MiXCR, one entry per CDR3 protein. The sample has approximately 69,000 distinct CDR3 sequences, about 5% seen once. Sequenced: blood, either unsorted or a sorted T cell fraction (not recorded which). These receptor sequences come from a male donor with ankylosing spondylitis or in good health (not recorded which). CDR3s include the opening cysteine and the closing phenylalanine or tryptophan. D genes are given only for firm matches. The size entry is marked missing in some rows and otherwise reads once, few, many or a size class.

abundance: few; len: 15; j_gene: TRBJ1-1; v_gene: TRBV7-9; d_gene: NA; CDR3nt: TGTGCCAGCAGCTTATCTACCCAGGGAGGCACTGAAGCTTTCTTT; CDR3aa: CASSLSTQGGTEAFF
abundance: NA; len: 16; j_gene: TRBJ2-1; v_gene: TRBV5-4; d_gene: NA; CDR3nt: TGTGCCAGCAGCTTGGTTGCGCAGGGACACTACAATGAGCAGCTCTTC; CDR3aa: CASSLVAQGHYNEQLF
abundance: many; len: 16; j_gene: TRBJ2-3; v_gene: TRBV2; d_gene: TRBD2; CDR3nt: TGTGCCAGCCAAAGTAGGCTAGCGGTTAGCACAGATACGCAGTATTTT; CDR3aa: CASQSRLAVSTDTQYF
abundance: many; len: 15; j_gene: TRBJ2-7; v_gene: TRBV5-1; d_gene: TRBD1; CDR3nt: TGCGCCAGCAGCTTGGGAGGGACAGGGACCTACGAGCAGTACTTC; CDR3aa: CASSLGGTGTYEQYF
abundance: few; len: 17; j_gene: TRBJ2-6; v_gene: TRBV3-1; d_gene: NA; CDR3nt: TGTGCCACCAGCTCAGGTATTAGTTACACTGGGGCCAACGTCCTGACTTTC; CDR3aa: CATSSGISYTGANVLTF
abundance: many; len: 14; j_gene: TRBJ1-1; v_gene: TRBV6-2/TRBV6-3; d_gene: NA; CDR3nt: TGTGCCAGCAGTTACCCTTCAACCTTCTCTGAAGCTTTCTTT; CDR3aa: CASSYPSTFSEAFF
abundance: many; len: 17; j_gene: TRBJ2-1; v_gene: TRBV4-3; d_gene: TRBD2; CDR3nt: TGCGCCAGCAGCCAAGTGGCTAGCGGGGGGGTCAACAATGAGCAGTTCTTC; CDR3aa: CASSQVASGGVNNEQFF
abundance: NA; len: 15; j_gene: TRBJ1-5; v_gene: TRBV20-1; d_gene: TRBD1; CDR3nt: TGCACTGCTGCAGAAAGGGACAGGGGCTACCAGCCCCAGCATTTT; CDR3aa: CTAAERDRGYQPQHF
abundance: many; len: 14; j_gene: TRBJ1-2; v_gene: TRBV20-1; d_gene: NA; CDR3nt: TGCAGTGCTAGAGTTCCCCCCGGGAACGATGGCTACACCTTC; CDR3aa: CSARVPPGNDGYTF
abundance: many; len: 15; j_gene: TRBJ2-7; v_gene: TRBV7-6; d_gene: TRBD2; CDR3nt: TGTGCCAGCAGCCCTGAAGCGGGGGCCATTTACGAGCAGTACTTC; CDR3aa: CASSPEAGAIYEQYF
abundance: many; len: 12; j_gene: TRBJ1-6; v_gene: TRBV11-2; d_gene: NA; CDR3nt: TGTGCCAGCAGTATTAACCGGGACCATCTCCACTTT; CDR3aa: CASSINRDHLHF
abundance: many; len: 15; j_gene: TRBJ1-6; v_gene: TRBV7-9; d_gene: TRBD1; CDR3nt: TGTGCCAGCAGCCCAGGTGGACAGGGGAATTCACCCCTCCACTTT; CDR3aa: CASSPGGQGNSPLHF
abundance: many; len: 16; j_gene: TRBJ1-2; v_gene: TRBV24-1; d_gene: NA; CDR3nt: TGTGCCACCAGTGATTTAGGGACAAAAAACGTATATGGCTACACCTTC; CDR3aa: CATSDLGTKNVYGYTF
abundance: few; len: 15; j_gene: TRBJ2-7; v_gene: TRBV18; d_gene: TRBD1; CDR3nt: TGTGCCAGCTCACCCGGGACAGCGGATACCTACGAGCAGTACTTC; CDR3aa: CASSPGTADTYEQYF
abundance: NA; len: 15; j_gene: TRBJ2-1; v_gene: TRBV20-1; d_gene: NA; CDR3nt: TGCACTGCTAGAGTCAGCCCCGCAGCCCACAATGAGCAGTTCTTC; CDR3aa: CTARVSPAAHNEQFF
abundance: many; len: 15; j_gene: TRBJ1-3; v_gene: TRBV20-1; d_gene: NA; CDR3nt: TGCAGTGCTTTAGGGGGGACCAGCTCTGGAAACACCATATATTTT; CDR3aa: CSALGGTSSGNTIYF
abundance: many; len: 14; j_gene: TRBJ2-7; v_gene: TRBV18; d_gene: TRBD2; CDR3nt: TGTGCCAGCTCGGGGACTAGCGGGGGCTACGAGCAGTACTTC; CDR3aa: CASSGTSGGYEQYF
abundance: many; len: 22; j_gene: TRBJ2-1; v_gene: TRBV7-3; d_gene: TRBD2; CDR3nt: TGTGCCAGCAGCTTAAGGCGGAAACTAGCGGGGGGGCCTAGCCGCGAAAACAATGAGCAGTTCTTC; CDR3aa: CASSLRRKLAGGPSRENNEQFF
abundance: many; len: 15; j_gene: TRBJ2-7; v_gene: TRBV5-1; d_gene: NA; CDR3nt: TGCGCCAGCAGTCTTCAGGGGAGTTCCCTCTACGAGCAGTACTTC; CDR3aa: CASSLQGSSLYEQYF
abundance: few; len: 12; j_gene: TRBJ2-5; v_gene: TRBV5-4; d_gene: NA; CDR3nt: TGTGCCAGCAGATACAAGGACGGGACCCAGTACTTC; CDR3aa: CASRYKDGTQYF
abundance: NA; len: 13; j_gene: TRBJ2-1; v_gene: TRBV7-9; d_gene: TRBD1; CDR3nt: TGTGCCAGCAGCCCAACAGGGGCCGGGGAGCAGTTCTTC; CDR3aa: CASSPTGAGEQFF
abundance: many; len: 11; j_gene: TRBJ1-1; v_gene: TRBV29-1; d_gene: NA; CDR3nt: TGCAGCGTTCCTGGGGGGACTGAAGCTTTCTTT; CDR3aa: CSVPGGTEAFF
abundance: many; len: 16; j_gene: TRBJ2-3; v_gene: TRBV9; d_gene: TRBD2; CDR3nt: TGTGCCAGCAGCGTAGAAGCGGGGGCCTACGCAGATACGCAGTATTTT; CDR3aa: CASSVEAGAYADTQYF
abundance: many; len: 13; j_gene: TRBJ2-1; v_gene: TRBV5-1; d_gene: NA; CDR3nt: TGCGCCAGCAGCTCCAGCCCGGGGAATGAGCAGTTCTTC; CDR3aa: CASSSSPGNEQFF
abundance: many; len: 10; j_gene: TRBJ2-5; v_gene: TRBV20-1; d_gene: NA; CDR3nt: TGCAGTGCTAGATTCGAGACCCAGTACTTC; CDR3aa: CSARFETQYF
abundance: many; len: 14; j_gene: TRBJ1-1; v_gene: TRBV4-1; d_gene: NA; CDR3nt: TGCGCCAGCAGCCAAGGGACGGTGAACACTGAAGCTTTCTTT; CDR3aa: CASSQGTVNTEAFF
abundance: many; len: 14; j_gene: TRBJ1-1; v_gene: TRBV12-3/TRBV12-4; d_gene: NA; CDR3nt: TGTGCCAGCAGGATCCGGGGCCAATGGACTGAAGCTTTCTTT; CDR3aa: CASRIRGQWTEAFF
abundance: NA; len: 18; j_gene: TRBJ2-1; v_gene: TRBV5-4; d_gene: TRBD2; CDR3nt: TGTGCCAGCAGCTTGGCGAGACTAGCGGCAAGCTCCTACAATGAGCAGTTCTTC; CDR3aa: CASSLARLAASSYNEQFF
abundance: many; len: 16; j_gene: TRBJ2-3; v_gene: TRBV19; d_gene: NA; CDR3nt: TGTGCCAGTAGTGGCGAAGGGACACCCAGCACAGATACGCAGTATTTT; CDR3aa: CASSGEGTPSTDTQYF
abundance: few; len: 13; j_gene: TRBJ2-7; v_gene: TRBV5-1; d_gene: TRBD1; CDR3nt: TGCGCCAGCAGCGTACAGGGGAGACACGAGCAGTACTTC; CDR3aa: CASSVQGRHEQYF
abundance: many; len: 17; j_gene: TRBJ1-1; v_gene: TRBV20-1; d_gene: NA; CDR3nt: TGCAGTGCTAGAAGGAAAAATCCGAGGCGGACGAACACTGAAGCTTTCTTT; CDR3aa: CSARRKNPRRTNTEAFF
abundance: many; len: 17; j_gene: TRBJ1-5; v_gene: TRBV19; d_gene: NA; CDR3nt: TGTGCCAGTAGTATGGACTATCGGGTGCCCGCAGGTCAGCCCCAGCATTTT; CDR3aa: CASSMDYRVPAGQPQHF
abundance: many; len: 14; j_gene: TRBJ1-2; v_gene: TRBV15; d_gene: NA; CDR3nt: TGTGCCACCAGCGTGGGACCGAGAGGCTATGGCTACACCTTC; CDR3aa: CATSVGPRGYGYTF
abundance: many; len: 17; j_gene: TRBJ2-2; v_gene: TRBV19; d_gene: TRBD2; CDR3nt: TGTGCCAGTAGTGCGACTAGCGGGGGCGGGAACACCGGGGAGCTGTTTTTT; CDR3aa: CASSATSGGGNTGELFF
abundance: many; len: 14; j_gene: TRBJ1-2; v_gene: TRBV7-9; d_gene: NA; CDR3nt: TGTGCCAGCAGCTTGGTGGATAAGGGCTATGGCTACACCTTC; CDR3aa: CASSLVDKGYGYTF
abundance: many; len: 14; j_gene: TRBJ2-1; v_gene: TRBV9; d_gene: NA; CDR3nt: TGTGCCAGCAGCGCTAGGGGGGAGCCCAATGAGCAGTTCTTC; CDR3aa: CASSARGEPNEQFF
abundance: NA; len: 16; j_gene: TRBJ1-2; v_gene: TRBV7-9; d_gene: NA; CDR3nt: TGTGCCAGCAGCCCGCCAGGTGGAGGGGCTAACTATGGCTACACCTTC; CDR3aa: CASSPPGGGANYGYTF
abundance: many; len: 15; j_gene: TRBJ2-5; v_gene: TRBV28; d_gene: TRBD2; CDR3nt: TGTGCCAGCAGGTCTAGCGGGGGGAAACAAGAGACCCAGTACTTC; CDR3aa: CASRSSGGKQETQYF
abundance: many; len: 13; j_gene: TRBJ1-2; v_gene: TRBV20-1; d_gene: TRBD1; CDR3nt: TGCAGTGTTACGGACAGGGGTGTTAATGGCTACACCTTC; CDR3aa: CSVTDRGVNGYTF
abundance: many; len: 17; j_gene: TRBJ2-1; v_gene: TRBV2; d_gene: NA; CDR3nt: TGTGCCAGCAGTGAAACTCCGGGCCGGATTGGGGACAATGAGCAGTTCTTC; CDR3aa: CASSETPGRIGDNEQFF
abundance: many; len: 14; j_gene: TRBJ2-7; v_gene: TRBV9; d_gene: NA; CDR3nt: TGTGCCAGCAGCCTTTCTGGGGAGGACTACGAGCAGTACTTC; CDR3aa: CASSLSGEDYEQYF
abundance: many; len: 12; j_gene: TRBJ2-5; v_gene: TRBV29-1; d_gene: NA; CDR3nt: TGCAGCGCCGCGAAGGGTCAAGAGACCCAGTACTTC; CDR3aa: CSAAKGQETQYF
abundance: NA; len: 14; j_gene: TRBJ2-2; v_gene: TRBV5-1; d_gene: TRBD2; CDR3nt: TGCGCCAGCAGCCTGCGGGGGGACACCGGGGAGCTGTTTTTT; CDR3aa: CASSLRGDTGELFF
abundance: many; len: 15; j_gene: TRBJ2-7; v_gene: TRBV29-1; d_gene: NA; CDR3nt: TGCAGCGTTGAAATAGCCGGGACCGAGTCCTACGAGCAGTACTTC; CDR3aa: CSVEIAGTESYEQYF
abundance: many; len: 14; j_gene: TRBJ1-1; v_gene: TRBV7-7; d_gene: TRBD1; CDR3nt: TGTGCTAGCAGGTACCCAGGGGGGAGCACTGAAGCTTTCTTT; CDR3aa: CASRYPGGSTEAFF
abundance: many; len: 14; j_gene: TRBJ2-7; v_gene: TRBV5-1; d_gene: NA; CDR3nt: TGCGCCAGCAAGCTGGACGACAGGTCCCACGAGCAGTACTTC; CDR3aa: CASKLDDRSHEQYF
abundance: many; len: 13; j_gene: TRBJ1-1; v_gene: TRBV5-1; d_gene: NA; CDR3nt: TGCGCCAGCAAGATTGAGGGTGGCGCTGAAGCTTTCTTT; CDR3aa: CASKIEGGAEAFF
abundance: many; len: 14; j_gene: TRBJ1-5; v_gene: TRBV20-1; d_gene: NA; CDR3nt: TGCAGTGCTAGTTTTAAGGGCAGCAATCAGCCCCAGCATTTT; CDR3aa: CSASFKGSNQPQHF
abundance: many; len: 14; j_gene: TRBJ2-1; v_gene: TRBV20-1; d_gene: TRBD1; CDR3nt: TGCAGTGCTAGGCCAGGACAGGTTATGGATGAGCAGTTCTTC; CDR3aa: CSARPGQVMDEQFF
abundance: many; len: 16; j_gene: TRBJ2-7; v_gene: TRBV4-3; d_gene: TRBD1; CDR3nt: TGCGCCAGCAGCCCGGGACAGGGGGCTTCCGGGAGCGGCCAGTACTTC; CDR3aa: CASSPGQGASGSGQYF
abundance: many; len: 13; j_gene: TRBJ1-3; v_gene: TRBV20-1; d_gene: NA; CDR3nt: TGCAGTGCATTCTATGTCTCTGGAAACACCATATATTTT; CDR3aa: CSAFYVSGNTIYF
abundance: many; len: 11; j_gene: TRBJ2-1; v_gene: TRBV5-1; d_gene: NA; CDR3nt: TGCGCCAGCAGCGGGTCCAATGAGCAGTTCTTC; CDR3aa: CASSGSNEQFF
abundance: many; len: 16; j_gene: TRBJ2-4; v_gene: TRBV20-1; d_gene: NA; CDR3nt: TGCAGTGCTAGAGCCGACGGTGGCCTGTTTAAAAACATTCAGTACTTC; CDR3aa: CSARADGGLFKNIQYF
abundance: many; len: 14; j_gene: TRBJ1-2; v_gene: TRBV5-1; d_gene: TRBD1; CDR3nt: TGCGCCAGCAGACAAGGGGGCGCGGACTATGGCTACACCTTC; CDR3aa: CASRQGGADYGYTF
abundance: many; len: 15; j_gene: TRBJ1-2; v_gene: TRBV5-4; d_gene: TRBD1; CDR3nt: TGTGCCAGCAGCTTTGACAGGGGGCAAGCGGATGGCTACACCTTC; CDR3aa: CASSFDRGQADGYTF
abundance: many; len: 13; j_gene: TRBJ1-2; v_gene: TRBV28; d_gene: NA; CDR3nt: TGTGCCAGCAGAAGACAGCTTAACTATGGCTACACCTTC; CDR3aa: CASRRQLNYGYTF
abundance: many; len: 14; j_gene: TRBJ2-3; v_gene: TRBV20-1; d_gene: NA; CDR3nt: TGCAGTGCTAGACGGGACACCAGCACAGATACGCAGTATTTT; CDR3aa: CSARRDTSTDTQYF
abundance: many; len: 15; j_gene: TRBJ2-1; v_gene: TRBV29-1; d_gene: TRBD2; CDR3nt: TGCAGCGTTCCGACTAGCGGGGGCCTCCCTCTATTGCAGTTCTTC; CDR3aa: CSVPTSGGLPLLQFF
abundance: many; len: 14; j_gene: TRBJ2-7; v_gene: TRBV18; d_gene: TRBD2; CDR3nt: TGTGCCAGCTCACCACTAGCGGGGGTCTACGAGCAGTACTTC; CDR3aa: CASSPLAGVYEQYF